This entry is about one T cell receptor beta chain. The sample belongs to a study of blood T cell repertoires in COVID-19. Study at large: T cells, B-cell-depleted T cells, or PBMCs provided the cDNA or gDNA that served as material.

The data were produced by immunoSEQ multiplex PCR, yet TCRdb's version contains in-frame clones alone and is incomplete. Of approximately 260,000 clones listed, 70% to 90% are singletons. In germline, CDR1 is SNHLY, CDR2 FYNNEI. V lost 3 bases to trimming and J lost 7 bases; unmatched junction nucleotides: 9. The CDR3 covers 15 residues. Sequencing used peripheral blood. The clonotype comes from a woman in her 70s with acute or convalescent COVID-19. V and J are TRBV2 and TRBJ2-1, with 7 nucleotides matching TRBD1. CDR3 in amino acids: CASSENPGGKNEQFF. Here the CDR3 DNA reads TGTGCCAGCAGTGAGAATCCAGGGGGTAAGAATGAGCAGTTCTTC.